Only a few counts were recorded for the clone carrying this TCR beta chain. Antigen unknown. The data stem from a study of blood T cells in healthy people across ages. Study at large: There was about one barcoded beta molecule captured by template switching per two T cells. General study results and limits: With naive T cell percentage, TCR beta diversity showed a strong correlation. Higher diversity and more naive CD4+ cells were features of long-lived donors, compared to aged donors.

Together with a sample-barcoded 5' primer, a J-beta primer mix was included in a second PCR lasting about 7 to 12 cycles. Each cDNA molecule was tagged by a template-switch adaptor that had 12 random nucleotides. TCRdb ran MiXCR on the 5' RACE reads and lists one entry per CDR3 protein. In the table there are some 1.6 million distinct CDR3 sequences, 30% to 40% of which are singletons. Germline V gene lookup returns CDR1 SGHVS and CDR2 FQNEAQ. Trimming cost V 1 base and J 4 bases, with 12 bases left between them. There are 15 residues in the CDR3. The chain carries TRBV7-8 and TRBJ2-3; possibly TRBD1 for D (5 bases). The sequencing sample was made of blood. The TCR originated in a woman aged 25 to 39 in good health. CDR3 in amino acids: CASSLGYRGADTQYF. DNA for the CDR3: TGTGCCAGCAGCTTAGGTTATAGGGGTGCAGATACGCAGTATTTT.